The clone carrying this T cell receptor (beta chain) has a count of ten or more. V shed 2 bases and J shed 3 bases, with 13 bases lying between them. CDR1 is SEHNR, CDR2 FQNEAQ, per germline (reference sequence). CDR3 size: 15 residues. This entry belongs to a study of T cells in Graves' hyperthyroidism and ophthalmopathy. About the research overall: At the time of initial diagnosis and before any treatment, peripheral blood was collected.

Amplification of TCR beta CDR3 regions used RNA as the template. The study used the HTBI primer set for a first-round RT-PCR of the TCR CDR3. TCRdb independently ran MiXCR on the multiplex PCR reads; one entry per CDR3 protein. The data hold around 530,000 distinct CDR3 sequences, with under 20% observed a single time. In the ophthalmopathy cohort, Clinical Activity Score was at least 3, NOSPECS grade at least 4, and duration under 3 months. The authors took PBMCs from 9.5 to 10 ml fresh peripheral blood. The V and J genes are TRBV7-9 and TRBJ2-5, with D uncertain. This TCR derives from a woman in her late teens or twenties with Graves' ophthalmopathy. Sequences were obtained from blood. CDR3 coding DNA: TGTGCCAGCAGCTTAACGGGCCCTCAGGAAGAGACCCAGTACTTC. It encodes CASSLTGPQEETQYF.